These T cell receptor beta chains were read from a single sample in a study of long-term antiretroviral therapy in people with HIV. Here immunoSEQ multiplex PCR was the method, and the copy in TCRdb shows in-frame clones only, minus some. The sample consists of several thousand clones, approximately 78% of them appearing once. The source material was unsorted PBMCs, sampled 0.6 years before starting antiretroviral therapy. These receptors originate from a man aged 40-55 years with HIV. CDR3s include the opening cysteine and the closing phenylalanine or tryptophan. D genes are given only for firm matches. Not all rows give a size; the values are once, few, many and, for expanded clones, a class.

j_gene | v_gene | abundance | d_gene | CDR3nt | CDR3aa
TRBJ2-7 | TRBV5-6 | - | TRBD1 | TGTGCCAGCAGCTCCGGGACAGAGGTTTTCTCCTACGAGCAGTACTTC | CASSSGTEVFSYEQYF
TRBJ2-7 | TRBV5-6 | - | TRBD1 | TGTGCCAGCAGCTTGGGGGACAGGGGGGGATACTACGAGCAGTACTTC | CASSLGDRGGYYEQYF
TRBJ2-1 | TRBV27 | - | TRBD1 | TGTGCCAGCAGTTTAGGACAGGGGGCGAATGAGCAGTTCTTC | CASSLGQGANEQFF
TRBJ2-3 | TRBV30 | - | TRBD2 | TGTGCCTGTCCATCACGGGGGGGTGGTGATACGCAGTATTTT | CACPSRGGGDTQYF
TRBJ1-6 | TRBV7-6 | - | - | TGTGCCAGCAGCTTAGCAGGTCTTACACCCCTCCACTTT | CASSLAGLTPLHF
TRBJ2-6 | TRBV5-1 | - | - | TGCGCCAGCAGCGTTACCGGGCTGACATCTGGGGCCAACGTCCTGACTTTC | CASSVTGLTSGANVLTF
TRBJ2-7 | TRBV28 | medium-sized | - | TGTGCCAGCAGTCCCTACTCCTACGAGCAGTACTTC | CASSPYSYEQYF
TRBJ2-1 | TRBV5-6 | - | - | TGTGCCAGCAGCTTCCCAGGGGATTACAATGAGCAGTTCTTC | CASSFPGDYNEQFF
TRBJ1-2 | TRBV6-5 | few | - | TGTGCCAGCAGTTATGTAGCGGCAGGGAGAGGGTACACCTTC | CASSYVAAGRGYTF
TRBJ1-2 | TRBV6-1 | - | - | TGTGCCAGCAGTGGGAACAACTATGGCTACACCTTC | CASSGNNYGYTF
TRBJ2-7 | TRBV5-1 | - | - | TGCGCCAGCACCTCCGTCGACGGCACCTACGAGCAGTACTTC | CASTSVDGTYEQYF
TRBJ1-3 | TRBV30 | - | - | TGTGCCTGGGACCCGGACGGCGTTTCTGGAAACACCATATATTTT | CAWDPDGVSGNTIYF
TRBJ1-3 | TRBV5-1 | - | - | TGCGCCAGCAGCTTGGGGCAACCAAACTCTGGAAACACCATATATTTT | CASSLGQPNSGNTIYF
TRBJ1-2 | TRBV2 | - | - | TGTGCCAGCAGTGTCGGACACGCTTCTAACTATGGCTACACCTTC | CASSVGHASNYGYTF
TRBJ2-7 | TRBV19 | - | - | TGTGCCAGTAGTATGGGGTCAGGAGTTTCCTACGAGCAGTACTTC | CASSMGSGVSYEQYF
TRBJ2-3 | TRBV18 | - | - | TGTGCCAGCTCACCCTCCTCCATGGGGGTTAGCACAGATACGCAGTATTTT | CASSPSSMGVSTDTQYF
TRBJ2-7 | TRBV2 | - | - | TGTGCCAGCAGCGCCAAATACGAGCAGTACTTC | CASSAKYEQYF
TRBJ1-1 | TRBV19 | - | TRBD1 | TGTGCCAGTAGTTTTCTGGGACAGGGGAACACTGAAGCTTTCTTT | CASSFLGQGNTEAFF
TRBJ2-7 | TRBV30 | - | - | TGTGCCTGGAGTGAACAGGGCGAGCAGTACTTC | CAWSEQGEQYF
TRBJ1-1 | TRBV5-1 | - | - | TGCGCCAGCAGCTTGAGTGGTGGAGGGGCAATGAACACTGAAGCTTTCTTT | CASSLSGGGAMNTEAFF
TRBJ1-1 | TRBV6-6 | - | - | TGTGCCAGCAGTTACAGGGGGGGGGAGGGGAACACTGAAGCTTTCTTT | CASSYRGGEGNTEAFF
TRBJ1-5 | TRBV2 | - | - | TGTGCCAGCAGCCGGACAAATAGCAATCAGCCCCAGCATTTT | CASSRTNSNQPQHF
TRBJ2-7 | TRBV10-3 | - | TRBD2 | TGTGCCACCCGGAATACTAGCGGTATCTCCTACGAGCAGTACTTC | CATRNTSGISYEQYF
TRBJ2-6 | TRBV7-9 | few | - | TGTGCCGTAGGGGACTCCTCTGGGGCCAACGTCCTGACTTTC | CAVGDSSGANVLTF
TRBJ2-3 | TRBV19 | - | - | TGTGCCAGTAAAGTAGGTCATAGCACAGATACGCAGTATTTT | CASKVGHSTDTQYF
TRBJ1-1 | TRBV19 | - | - | TGTGCCAGTAGTATAGATTTCCGAGCCCCCGAAGCTTTCTTT | CASSIDFRAPEAFF
TRBJ2-6 | TRBV6-5 | - | - | TGTGCCAGCAGGCTTATAGTCTCTGGGGCCAACGTCCTGACTTTC | CASRLIVSGANVLTF
TRBJ1-5 | TRBV7-3 | - | - | TGTGCCAGCAGCTTACAGGTGAATCAGCCCCAGCATTTT | CASSLQVNQPQHF
TRBJ1-1 | TRBV10-3 | - | - | TGTGCCATCAGTGTAGGGAACACTGAAGCTTTCTTT | CAISVGNTEAFF
TRBJ2-4 | TRBV5-4 | - | TRBD1 | TGTGCCAGCAGCGAAAACAGGGGCGCGACTATAAAAAACATTCAGTACTTC | CASSENRGATIKNIQYF
TRBJ2-2 | TRBV5-1 | - | - | TGCGCCAGCAGCTTGGGCGCAGGGGTAGCCGGGGAGCTGTTTTTT | CASSLGAGVAGELFF
TRBJ1-6 | TRBV2 | - | - | TGTGCCAGCAGTGAGGGAGACAGACTTGGAGACTCACCCCTCCACTTT | CASSEGDRLGDSPLHF
TRBJ1-1 | TRBV7-8 | - | - | TGTGCCAGCAGCTTAGGGGCCAGGTTGGGCACTGAAGCTTTCTTT | CASSLGARLGTEAFF
TRBJ2-1 | TRBV29-1 | - | TRBD1 | TGCAGCGTTGAGAGGGACAGGGGCGGTATAGAGCAGTTCTTC | CSVERDRGGIEQFF
TRBJ1-5 | TRBV9 | - | TRBD1 | TGTGCCAGCAGCGCCACAGGGGCCGGTGATCAGCCCCAGCATTTT | CASSATGAGDQPQHF
TRBJ1-3 | TRBV5-1 | - | - | TGCGCCAGCAGCTTGGATGGTTGGGGCACGTCAATTGGGGATCGAAACACCATATATTTT | CASSLDGWGTSIGDRNTIYF
TRBJ2-7 | TRBV6-5 | - | - | TGTGCCAGCAGTTACCAGGGAGTAGGGTACGAGCAGTACTTC | CASSYQGVGYEQYF
TRBJ1-1 | TRBV11-2 | - | - | TGTGCCAGCAGCCTGACGGACAGTACTGAAGCTTTCTTT | CASSLTDSTEAFF
TRBJ2-5 | TRBV7-9 | - | - | TGTGCCAGCAGCTTACCCCTTTTTCAAGAGACCCAGTACTTC | CASSLPLFQETQYF
TRBJ2-3 | TRBV7-9 | - | - | TGTGCCAGCAGCTTAGATGCAGGGGTGGTTACGCAGTATTTT | CASSLDAGVVTQYF
TRBJ1-2 | TRBV6-1 | - | - | TGTGCCAGCAGTGATGATCTATTGGGGGTACTCTATGGCTACACCTTC | CASSDDLLGVLYGYTF
TRBJ2-2 | TRBV15 | - | - | TGTGCCACCAGCAGAGCGTGGGGGGCCACCGGGGAGCTGTTTTTT | CATSRAWGATGELFF
TRBJ2-5 | TRBV21-1 | - | - | TGTGCCAGCAGCAAAGGGGGGACAGGGGAGACCCAGTACTTC | CASSKGGTGETQYF
TRBJ1-3 | TRBV5-6 | - | - | TGTGCCAGCAGCGTAGGGGCGTTCAGCTCTGGAAACACCATATATTTT | CASSVGAFSSGNTIYF
TRBJ1-6 | TRBV5-1 | - | - | TGCGCCAGCAGCTGGGGGACGACGAATTCACCCCTCCACTTT | CASSWGTTNSPLHF
TRBJ1-4 | TRBV5-4 | - | TRBD1 | TGTGCCAGCAGCCCGGACAGGGTTGAAGAAAAACTGTTTTTT | CASSPDRVEEKLFF
TRBJ1-2 | TRBV5-1 | - | - | TGCGCCAGCAGCTTGGATTCAACAGGGATAGGAAGGGGCTACACCTTC | CASSLDSTGIGRGYTF
TRBJ2-3 | TRBV18 | - | - | TGTGCCAGCTCACCATTGGCGGGGCAGGGAATGGAAACAGATACGCAGTATTTT | CASSPLAGQGMETDTQYF
TRBJ1-2 | TRBV18 | - | - | TGTGCCAGCTCACCACAGGCCAGCATTTGGGGCTACACCTTC | CASSPQASIWGYTF
TRBJ1-1 | TRBV5-8 | - | - | TGTGCCAGCTCAAATAGGGGGGTAGGGAACACTGAAGCTTTCTTT | CASSNRGVGNTEAFF
TRBJ1-1 | TRBV29-1 | - | - | TGCAGCGTTTGGGGGATGAACACTGAAGCTTTCTTT | CSVWGMNTEAFF
TRBJ2-7 | TRBV19 | once | - | TGTGCCAGTAGTGGGGTCGGGGAGCGGTACGAGCAGTACTTC | CASSGVGERYEQYF
TRBJ1-5 | TRBV6-1 | once | - | TGTGCCAGCAGTGTAGTCCGGAATCAGCCCCAGCATTTT | CASSVVRNQPQHF